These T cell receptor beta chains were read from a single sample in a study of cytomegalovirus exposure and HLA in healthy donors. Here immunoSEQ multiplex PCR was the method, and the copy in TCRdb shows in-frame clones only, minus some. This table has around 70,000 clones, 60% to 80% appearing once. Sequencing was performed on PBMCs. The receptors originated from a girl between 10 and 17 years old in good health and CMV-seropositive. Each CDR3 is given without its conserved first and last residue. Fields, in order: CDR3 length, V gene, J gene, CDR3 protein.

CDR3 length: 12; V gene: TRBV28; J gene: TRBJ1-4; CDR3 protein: ASSRAGKIEKLF
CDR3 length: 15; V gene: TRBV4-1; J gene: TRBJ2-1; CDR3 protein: ASSQSSTSGTYNEQF
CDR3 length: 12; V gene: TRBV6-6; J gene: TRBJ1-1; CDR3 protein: ASRTGGKNTEAF
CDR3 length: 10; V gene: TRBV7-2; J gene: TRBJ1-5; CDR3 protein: ASSRDNQPQH
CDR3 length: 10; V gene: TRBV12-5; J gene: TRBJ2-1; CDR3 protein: ASGLVASEQF
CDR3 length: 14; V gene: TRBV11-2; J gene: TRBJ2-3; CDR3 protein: ASSRRDRGRQDTQY
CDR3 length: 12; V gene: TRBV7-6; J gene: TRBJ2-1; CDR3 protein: ASSLEGGLNEQF
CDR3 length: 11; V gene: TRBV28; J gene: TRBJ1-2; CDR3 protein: ASSPTGGLGYT
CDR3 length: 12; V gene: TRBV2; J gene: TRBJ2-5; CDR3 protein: ASSPTGGRETQY
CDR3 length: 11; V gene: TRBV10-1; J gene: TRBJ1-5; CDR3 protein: AIQGRRNQPQH
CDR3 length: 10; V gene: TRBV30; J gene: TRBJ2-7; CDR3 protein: AWIGGHYEQY
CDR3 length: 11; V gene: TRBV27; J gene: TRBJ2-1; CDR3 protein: ASTRQGYNEQF
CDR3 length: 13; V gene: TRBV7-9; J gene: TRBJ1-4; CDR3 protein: ASSLRDREEEKLF
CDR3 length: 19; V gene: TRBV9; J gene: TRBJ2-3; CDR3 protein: ASSVATRQGRFLAGDDTQY
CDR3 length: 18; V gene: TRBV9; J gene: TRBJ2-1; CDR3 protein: ASSATGLAGGSNSYNEQF
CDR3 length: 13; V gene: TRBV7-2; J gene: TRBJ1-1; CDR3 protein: ASSFSGAVNTEAF
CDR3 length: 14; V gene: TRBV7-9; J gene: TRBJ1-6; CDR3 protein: ASSFYRDRGHSPLH